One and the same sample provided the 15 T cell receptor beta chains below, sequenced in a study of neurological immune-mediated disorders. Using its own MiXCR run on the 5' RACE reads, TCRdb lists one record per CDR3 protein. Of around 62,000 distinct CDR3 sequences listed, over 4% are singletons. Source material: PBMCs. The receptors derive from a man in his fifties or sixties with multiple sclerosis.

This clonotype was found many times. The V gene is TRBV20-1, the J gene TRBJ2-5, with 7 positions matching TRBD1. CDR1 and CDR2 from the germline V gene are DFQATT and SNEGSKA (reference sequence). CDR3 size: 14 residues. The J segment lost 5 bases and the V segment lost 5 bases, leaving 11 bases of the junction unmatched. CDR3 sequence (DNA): TGCAGTGCTCACCTAGGGGGCCACGTGGAGACCCAGTACTTC. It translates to CSAHLGGHVETQYF.

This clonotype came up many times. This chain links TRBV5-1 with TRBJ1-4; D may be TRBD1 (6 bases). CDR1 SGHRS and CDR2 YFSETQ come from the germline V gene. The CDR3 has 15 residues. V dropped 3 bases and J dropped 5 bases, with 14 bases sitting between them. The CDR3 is CASSSRTASNEKLFF. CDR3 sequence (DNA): TGCGCCAGCAGCTCACGGACAGCCTCGAATGAAAAACTGTTTTTT.

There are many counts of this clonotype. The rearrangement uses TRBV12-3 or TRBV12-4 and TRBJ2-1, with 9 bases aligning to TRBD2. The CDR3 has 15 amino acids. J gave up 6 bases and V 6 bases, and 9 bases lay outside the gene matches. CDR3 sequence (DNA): TGTGCCAGCAGCCCAGGGACTAGCACCGGCAATGAGCAGTTCTTC. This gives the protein CASSPGTSTGNEQFF.

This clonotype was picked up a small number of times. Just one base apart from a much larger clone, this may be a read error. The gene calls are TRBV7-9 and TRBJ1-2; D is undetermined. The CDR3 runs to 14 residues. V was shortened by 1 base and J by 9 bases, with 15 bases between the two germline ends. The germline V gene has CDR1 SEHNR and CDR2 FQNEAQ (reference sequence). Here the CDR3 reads CASSLDERVASYTF. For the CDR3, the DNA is TGTGCCAGCAGCTTAGACGAAAGAGTAGCAAGCTACACCTTC.

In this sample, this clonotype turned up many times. The CDR3 DNA is TGCGCCAGCAGCTTCGGGGACACCGGGGAGCTGTTTTTT. Its translation: CASSFGDTGELFF. The rearrangement uses TRBV5-1 and TRBJ2-2; TRBD2 is a possible D gene (5 bases). CDR1 and CDR2 (germline): SGHRS, YFSETQ. V dropped 2 bases and J dropped 3 bases, with 5 bases sitting between them. The CDR3 runs 13 residues.

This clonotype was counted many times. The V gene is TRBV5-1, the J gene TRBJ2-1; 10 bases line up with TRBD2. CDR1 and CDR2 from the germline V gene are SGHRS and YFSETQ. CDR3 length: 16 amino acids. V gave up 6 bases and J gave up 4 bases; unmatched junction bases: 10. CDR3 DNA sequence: TGCGCCAGCAATTGGGTAGCGGGGGGCCCTTACAATGAGCAGTTCTTC. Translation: CASNWVAGGPYNEQFF. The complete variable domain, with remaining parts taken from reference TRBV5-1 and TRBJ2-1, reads KAGVTQTPRYLIKTRGQQVTLSCSPISGHRSVSWYQQTPGQGLQFLFEYFSETQRNKGNFPGRFSGRQFSNSRSEMNVSTLELGDSALYLCASNWVAGGPYNEQFFGPGTRLTVL.

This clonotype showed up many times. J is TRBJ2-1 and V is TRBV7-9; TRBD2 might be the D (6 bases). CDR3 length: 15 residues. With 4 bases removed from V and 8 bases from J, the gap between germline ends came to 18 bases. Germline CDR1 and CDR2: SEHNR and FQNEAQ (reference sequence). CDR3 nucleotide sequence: TGTGCCAGCAGCTCCCGGGACTCGTACAAGGATGAGCAGTTCTTC. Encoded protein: CASSSRDSYKDEQFF.

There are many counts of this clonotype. The chain's CDR3 is CASSQAYQGYEQYV. CDR3 sequence (DNA): TGCGCCAGCAGCCAAGCCTACCAGGGCTACGAGCAGTACGTC. The chain employs TRBV4-1 and TRBJ2-7, with a weak D call TRBD1 (5 bases). Germline V gene data show CDR1 as MGHRA and CDR2 as YSYEKL. The V gene lost 1 base and the J gene lost 3 bases, with 10 bases spanning the gap. The CDR3 contains 14 residues.

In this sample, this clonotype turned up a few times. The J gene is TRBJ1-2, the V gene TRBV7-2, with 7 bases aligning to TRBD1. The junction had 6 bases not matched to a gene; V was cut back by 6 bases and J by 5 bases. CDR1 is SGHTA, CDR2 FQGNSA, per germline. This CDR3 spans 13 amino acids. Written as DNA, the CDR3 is TGTGCCAGCAGACCCACAGGGGTATATGGCTACACCTTC. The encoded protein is CASRPTGVYGYTF.

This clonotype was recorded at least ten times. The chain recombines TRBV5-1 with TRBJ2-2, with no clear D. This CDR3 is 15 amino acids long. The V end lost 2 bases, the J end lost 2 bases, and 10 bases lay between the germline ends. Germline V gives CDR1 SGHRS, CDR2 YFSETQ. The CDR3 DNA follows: TGCGCCAGCAGCTTAAGCACGGCTAACACCGGGGAGCTGTTTTTT. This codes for CASSLSTANTGELFF.

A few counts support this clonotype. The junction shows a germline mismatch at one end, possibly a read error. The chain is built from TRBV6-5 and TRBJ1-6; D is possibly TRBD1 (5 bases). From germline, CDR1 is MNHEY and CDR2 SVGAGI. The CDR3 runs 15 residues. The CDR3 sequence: CASSYSGLHNSPLHF. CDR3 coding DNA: TGTGCCAGCAGTTACTCGGGACTGCATAATTCCCCCCTCCACTTT.

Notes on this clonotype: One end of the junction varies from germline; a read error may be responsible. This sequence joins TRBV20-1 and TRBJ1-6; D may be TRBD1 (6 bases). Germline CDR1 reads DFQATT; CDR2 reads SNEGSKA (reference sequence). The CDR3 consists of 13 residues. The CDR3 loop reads CSAYRVFGSPLNF. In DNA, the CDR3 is TGCAGTGCGTACAGGGTTTTCGGGTCACCCCTCAACTTT.

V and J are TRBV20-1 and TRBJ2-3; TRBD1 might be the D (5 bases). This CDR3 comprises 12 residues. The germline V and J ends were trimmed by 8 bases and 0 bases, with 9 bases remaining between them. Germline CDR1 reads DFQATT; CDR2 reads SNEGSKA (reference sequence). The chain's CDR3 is CSIGQSTDTQYF. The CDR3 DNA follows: TGCAGTATAGGACAAAGCACAGATACGCAGTATTTT.

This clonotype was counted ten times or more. The chain's CDR3 is CASSQAGGFAGELFF. CDR3 coding DNA: TGCGCCAGCAGCCAAGCTGGGGGGTTCGCCGGGGAGCTGTTTTTT. The chain has TRBV4-1 and TRBJ2-2; a weak D match, TRBD2 (6 bases). The CDR3 spans 15 residues. V lost 1 base, J lost 6 bases, and 12 bases lay in between. CDR1 MGHRA and CDR2 YSYEKL come from the germline V gene.

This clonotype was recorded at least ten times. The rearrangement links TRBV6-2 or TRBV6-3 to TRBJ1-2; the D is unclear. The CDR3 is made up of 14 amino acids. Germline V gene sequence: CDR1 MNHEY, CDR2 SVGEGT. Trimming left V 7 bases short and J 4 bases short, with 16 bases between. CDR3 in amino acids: CASNDGVVGYGYTF. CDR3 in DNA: TGTGCCAGCAACGACGGGGTCGTCGGCTATGGCTACACCTTC.